This is a list of T cell receptor beta chains from one sample in a study of human T cells and chemical hapten exposure. A single record per CDR3 protein comes from TCRdb applying MiXCR to the RACE reads. The repertoire has under 450,000 distinct CDR3 sequences, around 6% of them found once; the top ten carry around 5.8%. The sample consisted of whole blood, taken in connection with sensitization to the hapten diphenylcyclopropenone (DPC). These receptors all come from a woman aged 18-29 years with alopecia areata. Some clones in this sample may be carry-over from other donors' samples. CDR3s include the opening cysteine and the closing phenylalanine or tryptophan. The D gene is left open where the match is weak.

d_gene	j_gene	v_gene	CDR3aa
TRBD2	TRBJ2-1	TRBV20-1	CSARETSRPYNEQFF
-	TRBJ1-2	TRBV6-5	CASSYGGVHYGYTF
TRBD1	TRBJ1-4	TRBV27	CASRTLTGTLGKLFF
-	TRBJ1-1	TRBV7-3	CASSPVVNTEAFF
-	TRBJ2-1	TRBV4-3	CASSQAPRGASYNEQFF
-	TRBJ1-6	TRBV20-1	CSARDAYTLHF
-	TRBJ1-5	TRBV6-2/TRBV6-3	CASSFFTGDNQPQHF
-	TRBJ2-6	TRBV6-5	CASSLDATGANVLTF
-	TRBJ1-2	TRBV12-3/TRBV12-4	CASSSGSIYGYTF
-	TRBJ2-2	TRBV7-3	CASWPTAPGSGTGELFF
-	TRBJ2-5	TRBV11-2	CASSAVDGETQYF
TRBD2	TRBJ2-1	TRBV4-3	CASSQVWLADRSSYNEQFF
TRBD1	TRBJ2-7	TRBV28	CASSPRTGGAMGRYEQYF
-	TRBJ2-7	TRBV29-1	CSVGEVSYEQYF
-	TRBJ1-1	TRBV12-3/TRBV12-4	CASIKVGTEAFF
-	TRBJ2-5	TRBV29-1	CSVVRGLQETQYF
-	TRBJ1-4	TRBV6-5	CASRVYMNEKLFF
TRBD2	TRBJ2-1	TRBV6-6	CASSYSGTSGSNEQFF
TRBD1	TRBJ1-2	TRBV7-2	CASSLGRGQDGYTF
TRBD1	TRBJ2-2	TRBV6-5	CASSLPGQGRTGELIF
-	TRBJ2-7	TRBV7-9	CASSRGFEQYF
TRBD2	TRBJ2-1	TRBV6-2/TRBV6-3	CASSYSVAGGNNEQFF
-	TRBJ1-1	TRBV5-1	CASSIRRDQNTEAFF
-	TRBJ2-4	TRBV4-1	CASSQDEKNIQYF
-	TRBJ2-1	TRBV12-3/TRBV12-4	CASSLSAAGREQFF
-	TRBJ1-5	TRBV19	CASTYIGGTNQPQHF
-	TRBJ1-6	TRBV6-5	CASSYSLKRGSVNSPLHF
-	TRBJ2-5	TRBV11-1	CASSDGTQETQYF
-	TRBJ2-3	TRBV20-1	CSATGREDTQYF
TRBD2	TRBJ2-3	TRBV27	CASSSALSGGTDTQYF
-	TRBJ1-1	TRBV12-5	CASGLVPLKAEAFF
TRBD1	TRBJ1-1	TRBV13	CASSLGDRAQAFF
-	TRBJ1-5	TRBV9	CASSVDPYQPQHF
-	TRBJ1-5	TRBV18	CASSPPGTAGHQPQHF
TRBD1	TRBJ1-4	TRBV10-3	CAIGPGQGIEKLFF
TRBD1	TRBJ2-7	TRBV9	CASSVGDRYEQYF
TRBD1	TRBJ2-3	TRBV7-2	CASRNRGLGDTQYF
-	TRBJ2-3	TRBV7-9	CASSLTGARSADTQYF
TRBD2	TRBJ2-1	TRBV5-8	CASSLVRGTSDYNEQFF
TRBD2	TRBJ2-3	TRBV6-5	CASSRGATGGPDTQYF
-	TRBJ2-1	TRBV20-1	CSARVPSSLEQFF
TRBD2	TRBJ2-3	TRBV4-3	CASSQDSPPRASGGLDTQYF
-	TRBJ1-1	TRBV7-2	CASSLEPGMNTEAFF
-	TRBJ2-1	TRBV4-2	CASSQEAGRNEQFF
TRBD1	TRBJ1-1	TRBV12-3/TRBV12-4	CASSLAQDRRTEAFF
TRBD2	TRBJ2-1	TRBV7-3	CASSAGTSGSNEQFF
-	TRBJ2-3	TRBV14	CASSQVEGGGADTQYF